These 14 T cell receptor beta chains came from one sample sequenced in a study of low-dose radiotherapy and immunotherapy resistance in tumors. Time point specified: before trial treatment. Both TCRalpha and TCRbeta chains were reverse transcribed with V-gene-specific primers. Amplification of TCRs used a constant-region primer and V-primer adapter for about 21 PCR cycles. MiXCR was run by TCRdb on the reads, yielding one entry per CDR3 protein. The sample shows 65,000 to 100,000 distinct CDR3 sequences, 15% to 20% of them seen only once. The starting material was PBMCs, obtained before treatment. All receptors come from a male donor with prostate cancer.

This clonotype was detected many times. V is TRBV11-2 and J is TRBJ2-7; D gene uncertain. This CDR3 has 12 amino acids. Germline V CDR1 and CDR2: SGHAT, FQNNGV. Trimming pared 5 bases from V and 1 base from J, leaving 6 bases between. The DNA for the CDR3 is TGTGCCAGCAGCCCCACTTCCTACGAGCAGTACTTC. Translation gives CASSPTSYEQYF.

This clonotype was recorded at least ten times. The chain carries TRBV20-1 and TRBJ2-7, with 13 positions matching TRBD2. J was trimmed by 5 bases and V by 2 bases; bases with no gene match: 6. Per germline, CDR1 DFQATT and CDR2 SNEGSKA (reference sequence). The CDR3 loop spans 15 amino acids. CDR3 DNA: TGCAGTGCTAGACTCTTAGGGACTAGCGGGGACGAGCAGTACTTC. Protein sequence: CSARLLGTSGDEQYF.

CDR3 sequence reads: CASTRRAGTRDSGGYTF. As DNA, the CDR3 is TGTGCCAGCACCAGGAGAGCCGGGACACGGGACTCTGGAGGCTACACCTTC. The rearrangement joins TRBV7-2 to TRBJ1-2, with D perhaps matching TRBD1 (6 bases). The CDR3 loop spans 17 amino acids. Germline V gene data show CDR1 as SGHTA and CDR2 as FQGNSA. V was pared by 7 bases and J by 8 bases, with 29 bases between.

This chain uses TRBV6-2 or TRBV6-3 with TRBJ1-4; D is possibly TRBD1 (6 bases). The CDR3 loop spans 15 amino acids. Trimming took off 6 bases at V and 2 bases at J, with 13 bases between the two ends. Germline CDR1 and CDR2: MNHEY and SVGEGT. The CDR3 protein is CASSPGGATNEKLFF. The CDR3, as DNA: TGTGCCAGCAGCCCTGGGGGGGCGACTAATGAAAAACTGTTTTTT.

Many counts were recorded for this clonotype. The V gene is TRBV15, the J gene TRBJ2-3; no reliable D call. Trimming took 0 bases from V and 3 from J, leaving 10 bases between them. The germline gives CDR1 LNHNV, CDR2 YYDKDF (reference sequence). The CDR3 is made up of 15 amino acids. Here the CDR3 reads CATSREAPGTDTQYF. CDR3 DNA: TGTGCCACCAGCAGAGAGGCGCCCGGGACAGATACGCAGTATTTT.

This clonotype was counted many times. The V and J genes are TRBV10-2 and TRBJ2-6; the D gene is possibly TRBD2 (5 bases). V gave up 0 bases and J gave up 0 bases, with 9 bases separating them. Germline assignment: CDR1 WSHSY and CDR2 SAAADI. The CDR3 runs 17 residues. The CDR3 region is CASSESGLSSGANVLTF. The CDR3 DNA is TGCGCCAGCAGTGAGTCTGGACTTTCCTCTGGGGCCAACGTCCTGACTTTC.

This clonotype was recorded many times. The gene calls are TRBV7-8 and TRBJ2-3; D remains unclear. Germline CDR1 reads SGHVS; CDR2 reads FQNEAQ. The CDR3 loop spans 14 amino acids. V dropped 2 bases and J dropped 0 bases, with 6 bases sitting between them. Written as DNA, the CDR3 is TGTGCCAGCAGCTTAAGCCCTAGCACAGATACGCAGTATTTT. Protein: CASSLSPSTDTQYF.

This clonotype was picked up many times. The chain couples TRBV20-1 to TRBJ2-5; no definite D call. Germline loops: CDR1 DFQATT, CDR2 SNEGSKA (reference sequence). Trimming pared 5 bases from V and 2 bases from J, leaving 12 bases between. CDR3 length: 13 amino acids. The CDR3 DNA follows: TGCAGTGCTCTCACCGAAAGACAAGAGACCCAGTACTTC. As protein: CSALTERQETQYF.

The sample holds many counts of this clonotype. This chain connects TRBV19 to TRBJ2-7, with D hard to call. The CDR3 is 13 amino acids. Germline-derived CDR1 and CDR2 are LNHDA and SQIVND (reference sequence). V shed 3 bases and J shed 3 bases, with 9 bases lying between them. The CDR3 here is CASSMGRNYEQYF. CDR3 nucleotides: TGTGCCAGTAGTATGGGTCGTAACTACGAGCAGTACTTC.

This clonotype was picked up many times. The chain has TRBV7-9 and TRBJ1-1; 7 nucleotides align to TRBD1. The CDR3 is 12 residues long. CDR1 and CDR2 (germline): SEHNR, FQNEAQ (reference sequence). Trimming took 5 bases from V and 5 from J; bases not matched to a gene: 2. In DNA, the CDR3 is TGTGCCAGCAGCCCGACAGGGACTGAAGCTTTCTTT. Protein sequence: CASSPTGTEAFF.

The sample holds a few counts of this clonotype. The chain couples TRBV5-1 to TRBJ1-2; D unclear. Germline V gives CDR1 SGHRS, CDR2 YFSETQ. The CDR3 is made up of 16 amino acids. V was pared by 0 bases and J by 0 bases, with 12 bases between. The CDR3 is CASSLVASTANYGYTF. As DNA, the CDR3 is TGCGCCAGCAGCTTGGTTGCGTCTACTGCTAACTATGGCTACACCTTC.

This clonotype was picked up many times. The chain employs TRBV14 and TRBJ1-1; D is undetermined. The CDR3 extends over 15 amino acids. V shed 4 bases and J shed 11 bases, with 23 bases lying between them. Per the germline V gene, CDR1 is SGHDN and CDR2 is FVKESK. The CDR3 reads CASSPRTGTLTGAFF. The CDR3 DNA sequence: TGTGCCAGCAGCCCTCGGACGGGAACATTAACCGGGGCTTTCTTT.

On this clonotype itself: A junction end diverges from the germline sequence, so it may reflect a read error. The chain carries TRBV5-4 and TRBJ2-1; D tentatively fits TRBD1 or TRBD2 (6 bases each). The CDR3 contains 14 residues. Germline CDR1 reads SGHNT; CDR2 reads YYREEE (reference sequence). The CDR3, as DNA: TGTGCCAACAGCTTGGAGCCCGGGGGCCATGAGCAGTTCTTC. This encodes CANSLEPGGHEQFF.

This clonotype has ten or more counts. This sequence joins TRBV10-2 and TRBJ2-1, with 12 bases matching TRBD2. Germline trimming cut 7 bases from V and 4 bases from J; bases unmatched to any gene: 11. Germline V gives CDR1 WSHSY, CDR2 SAAADI. The CDR3 has 17 amino acids. Written as DNA, the CDR3 is TGCGCCAGCACCCTTTTAGCGACTAGCGGGAGATACAATGAGCAGTTCTTC. It encodes CASTLLATSGRYNEQFF.